This T cell receptor (beta chain) was found in a study of CD8 T cells in Susac syndrome. Findings and caveats of the study: The study conceded that its TCR sequencing and HLA analysis involved relatively few individuals.

Controls were age- and sex-matched healthy donors. The CD8+ and CD4+ T cells were negatively isolated, with the TEMRA cells enriched by FACS. As concerns this clonotype: The antigen remains unidentified.

Random hexamers served to reverse transcribe roughly 0.5 to 1 ug RNA. The method of amplification for TCR beta CDR3 was immunoSEQ multiplex PCR, covering 54 Vbeta and 13 Jbeta. TCRdb fed the immunoSEQ multiplex PCR reads into MiXCR, producing one record per CDR3 protein. The sample contains more than 85,000 distinct CDR3 sequences, about 96% of which appear only once. This TCR was sampled from a human donor in good health. The source material was CD4+ T cells from PBMCs.

The CDR3 nucleotides are TGTGCCACCAGTGATCAGCACGGGCCGGTTTACGAGCAGTACTTC. Translating it yields CATSDQHGPVYEQYF. This chain connects TRBV24-1 to TRBJ2-7; no clear D. CDR3 length: 15 residues. V lost 3 bases to trimming and J lost 4 bases, with 15 bases between them. The germline CDR1 and CDR2 sequences are KGHDR and SFDVKD.